This T cell receptor (beta chain) was captured in a study of cytomegalovirus exposure and HLA in healthy donors. Findings of the study overall: When analyzed later, a missense DCLRE1C variant was found to be linked to TCR beta V- and J-gene trimming. In presence/absence analyses, roughly uniform sequencing depth across donors was assumed.

As to this clone: No antigen is known for it.

Healthy individuals who donated bone marrow served as the donors. The CDR3 sequence is 12 residues long. The V and J ends lost 5 bases and 4 bases respectively, with 8 bases between them. Germline values: CDR1 MNHEY, CDR2 SVGAGI. PCR involved 60 Vbeta and 13 Jbeta primers. The repertoire was sequenced with immunoSEQ multiplex PCR; TCRdb's copy has only in-frame clones and lacks some. The sample holds 190,000 or so clones; 75% to 85% are singletons and the top ten take under 0.75%. The V and J genes are TRBV6-5 and TRBJ1-2; D might be TRBD1 (5 bases). This sequence was found in a boy aged 5-17 years in good health and CMV-seronegative. Material for sequencing was PBMCs. CDR3 sequence (DNA): TGTGCCAGCAGTCAGGGATTCTATGGCTACACCTTC. This codes for CASSQGFYGYTF.